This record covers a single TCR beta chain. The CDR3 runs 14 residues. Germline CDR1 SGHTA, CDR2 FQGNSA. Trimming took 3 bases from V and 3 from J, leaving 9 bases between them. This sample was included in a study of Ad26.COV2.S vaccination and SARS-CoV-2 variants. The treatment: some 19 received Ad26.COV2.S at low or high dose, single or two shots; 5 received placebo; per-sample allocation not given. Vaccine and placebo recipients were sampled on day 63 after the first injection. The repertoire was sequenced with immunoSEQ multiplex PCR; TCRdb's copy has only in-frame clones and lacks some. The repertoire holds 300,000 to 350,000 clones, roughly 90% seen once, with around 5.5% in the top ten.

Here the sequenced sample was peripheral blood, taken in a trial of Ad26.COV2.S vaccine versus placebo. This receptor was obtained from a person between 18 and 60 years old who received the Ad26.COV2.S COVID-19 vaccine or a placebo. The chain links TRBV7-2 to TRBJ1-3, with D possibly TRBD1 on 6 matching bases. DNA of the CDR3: TGTGCCAGCAGCTTCGGGACACTTGGAAACACCATATATTTT. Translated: CASSFGTLGNTIYF.